The 13 T cell receptor beta chains presented below share a single source sample, sequenced in a study. TCRdb recomputed calls from the 5' RACE reads with MiXCR, one row per CDR3 protein. This sample has about 57,000 distinct CDR3 sequences, with around 26% found just once. Sequencing was performed on tumor-infiltrating memory CD4+ T cells sorted from the breast tumor. Subset given: memory CD4+ T cells, CD4+CD45RO+CD25-. The receptor set was obtained from a female donor with breast cancer.

This clonotype was detected a few times. The chain joins TRBV20-1 to TRBJ2-1, with TRBD2 matching 8 bases. Trimming removed 3 bases from V and 7 bases from J; junction bases left unmatched: 8. Germline values: CDR1 DFQATT, CDR2 SNEGSKA (reference sequence). The CDR3 loop spans 14 amino acids. The CDR3 protein is CSASLASGLNEQFF. Written as DNA, the CDR3 is TGCAGTGCTAGTTTGGCTAGCGGGCTAAATGAGCAGTTCTTC.

J is TRBJ2-1 and V is TRBV7-2; maybe TRBD1 (5 bases). V was trimmed by 4 bases and J by 4 bases, leaving 11 bases between them. The germline CDR1 and CDR2 sequences are SGHTA and FQGNSA. CDR3 length: 14 residues. The CDR3 DNA is TGTGCCAGCAGCTCCCAGGGAACGTACAATGAGCAGTTCTTC. It specifies CASSSQGTYNEQFF.

The V call is TRBV24-1, the J call TRBJ2-3, with D possibly being TRBD1 (5 bases). The CDR3 runs to 15 residues. The germline CDR1 and CDR2 sequences are KGHDR and SFDVKD. V was cut by 9 bases and J by 7 bases, with 22 bases left in between. The CDR3 DNA reads TGTGCCACCGCTTCAGGGCAGGGCGATCTGAATACGCAGTATTTT. It is translated as CATASGQGDLNTQYF.

This sequence joins TRBV6-2 or TRBV6-3 and TRBJ2-2; a possible D gene is TRBD1 (5 bases). Germline CDR1 reads MNHEY; CDR2 reads SVGEGT. Trimming left V 2 bases short and J 7 bases short, with 8 bases between. The CDR3 length is 13 residues. The CDR3 loop is CASSYLRVGELFF. The DNA for the CDR3 is TGTGCCAGCAGTTACCTCAGGGTCGGGGAGCTGTTTTTT.

This sequence joins TRBV7-8 and TRBJ1-1, with 7 bases aligning to TRBD1. V was pared by 3 bases and J by 0 bases, with 7 bases of the junction left unmatched. The CDR3 consists of 16 residues. Germline-derived CDR1 and CDR2 are SGHVS and FQNEAQ. In DNA form, the CDR3 reads TGTGCCAGCAGCTTGGGACAGCCTTTCCTGAACACTGAAGCTTTCTTT. Residues: CASSLGQPFLNTEAFF. Filled out from reference TRBV7-8 and TRBJ1-1, the complete variable domain reads GAGVSQSPRYKVAKRGQDVALRCDPISGHVSLFWYQQALGQGPEFLTYFQNEAQLDKSGLPSDRFFAERPEGSVSTLKIQRTQQEDSAVYLCASSLGQPFLNTEAFFGQGTRLTVV.

The rearrangement joins TRBV3-1 to TRBJ1-2; D possibly corresponds to TRBD1 (5 bases). Trimming took 2 bases from V and 1 from J, leaving 8 bases between them. The CDR3 sequence is 14 residues long. Germline loops: CDR1 LGHDT, CDR2 YNNKEL (reference sequence). The CDR3 bases are TGTGCCAGCAGCCAAATAGACAGTAACTATGGCTACACCTTC. The encoded protein is CASSQIDSNYGYTF.

The chain recombines TRBV6-2 or TRBV6-3 with TRBJ1-1; the D is unclear. Germline V gene sequence: CDR1 MNHEY, CDR2 SVGEGT. Trimming left V 6 bases short and J 5 bases short, with 25 bases between. The CDR3 is 17 amino acids. The CDR3 protein is CASRRPGCEFLGTEAFF. CDR3 bases: TGTGCCAGCAGAAGGCCGGGATGCGAGTTTTTAGGGACTGAAGCTTTCTTT.

This clonotype appeared a few times. The V gene is TRBV28, the J gene TRBJ1-1; D is unclear. Trimming pared 4 bases from V and 1 base from J, leaving 16 bases between. The CDR3 length is 16 residues. Germline CDR1 MDHEN, CDR2 SYDVKM. This CDR3 reads CASSSYKRAGNTEAFF. The CDR3 DNA sequence: TGTGCCAGCAGTTCCTATAAACGGGCGGGGAACACTGAAGCTTTCTTT.

In DNA, the CDR3 is TGTGCCAGCAGGGCCGGGGACACCTATCAGCCCCAGCATTTT. As protein: CASRAGDTYQPQHF. The gene calls are TRBV6-6 and TRBJ1-5; tentative D call: TRBD1 (6 bases). V gave up 6 bases and J gave up 5 bases, with 14 bases separating them. This CDR3 contains 14 residues. Germline lookup yields CDR1 MNHNY and CDR2 SVGAGI (reference sequence).

The gene calls are TRBV5-1 and TRBJ1-5; no reliable D call. CDR1 SGHRS and CDR2 YFSETQ come from the germline V gene. V lost 0 bases to trimming and J lost 5 bases, with 6 bases between them. This CDR3 has 13 amino acids. CDR3 bases: TGCGCCAGCAGCTTGGGTTGGGATCAGCCCCAGCATTTT. Protein sequence: CASSLGWDQPQHF.

For the CDR3, the DNA is TGTGCCAGCAGTGAAGCGAGACCAGATACGCAGTATTTT. It codes for CASSEARPDTQYF. The chain has TRBV2 and TRBJ2-3; D not certain. The CDR3 is made up of 13 amino acids. V was pared by 0 bases and J by 4 bases, with 5 bases between. The germline CDR1 and CDR2 sequences are SNHLY and FYNNEI.

The J gene is TRBJ1-4, the V gene TRBV10-3; 7 nucleotides align to TRBD2. The end of the DNA fits TRBJ2-3 better, so the J call may be wrong. The CDR3 loop spans 15 amino acids. CDR1 is ENHRY and CDR2 is SYGVKD in the germline V gene. CDR3 nucleotides: TGTGCCATCAGTCTAAAAGCTAGCGGCCCAGATACGCAGTATTTT. Protein sequence: CAISLKASGPDTQYF.

This sequence joins TRBV18 and TRBJ1-2; D is possibly TRBD1 (5 bases). Germline values: CDR1 KGHSH, CDR2 LQKENI. The CDR3 has 14 residues. V dropped 3 bases and J dropped 7 bases, with 15 bases sitting between them. In nucleotides, the CDR3 is TGTGCCAGCTCACCCGGGGCAGGGAACCGTGGCTACACCTTC. Translated: CASSPGAGNRGYTF.